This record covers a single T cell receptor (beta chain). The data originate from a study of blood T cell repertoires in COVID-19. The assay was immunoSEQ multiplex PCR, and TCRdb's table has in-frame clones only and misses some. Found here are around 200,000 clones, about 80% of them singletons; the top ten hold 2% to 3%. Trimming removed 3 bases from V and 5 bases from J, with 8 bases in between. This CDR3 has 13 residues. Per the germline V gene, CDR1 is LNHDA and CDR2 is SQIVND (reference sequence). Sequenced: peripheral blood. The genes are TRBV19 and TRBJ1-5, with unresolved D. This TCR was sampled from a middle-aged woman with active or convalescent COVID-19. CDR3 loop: CASSIGNYQPQHF. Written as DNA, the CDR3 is TGTGCCAGTAGTATCGGGAATTATCAGCCCCAGCATTTT.